Below, 30 T cell receptor beta chains from the same sample are listed, as sequenced in a study of OX40 agonist ivuxolimab in advanced cancers. The receptor library was made with the immunoSEQ multiplex PCR assay. TCRdb retrieved this table from immuneACCESS and kept in-frame rearrangements only. Not all clones are present; in checked studies, unresolved V genes account for under half, and no reason is known for the remainder. The sample yields some 63,000 clones; around 93% were counted once. The ten largest make up around 19% of the sample. The sequencing here drew on CD4+ or CD8+ T cells sorted from blood, taken in a trial of the OX40 agonist ivuxolimab. These receptors all come from an adult with an advanced solid tumor such as melanoma, head and neck, liver or kidney cancer.

The chain recombines TRBV6-4 with TRBJ2-4, with TRBD1 as a possible D gene (6 bases). Trimming pared 5 bases from V and 2 bases from J, leaving 10 bases between. CDR1 and CDR2 from the germline V gene are MRHNA and SNTAGT. The CDR3 consists of 14 residues. This chain's CDR3 is CASSNRVPKNIQYF. The CDR3 DNA reads as TGTGCCAGCAGTAACAGGGTTCCCAAAAACATTCAGTACTTC.

This rearrangement joins TRBV5-6 to TRBJ1-2, with 7 bases matching TRBD1. V was clipped by 3 bases and J by 2 bases; unmatched bases: 7. Germline V CDR1 and CDR2: SGHDT, YYEEEE. This CDR3 has 15 amino acids. The CDR3 DNA reads TGTGCCAGCAGCTACTCGGGACAGTCCAACTATGGCTACACCTTC. It codes for CASSYSGQSNYGYTF.

This clone was detected once. This chain uses TRBV9 with TRBJ1-3; 10 nucleotides align to TRBD1. Unmatched junction bases numbered 3, after V lost 0 bases and J lost 0 bases. The V gene's germline CDR1 is SGDLS and CDR2 YYNGEE. This CDR3 comprises 17 residues. The CDR3 spells CASSVAGTGASGNTIYF. The CDR3 bases are TGTGCCAGCAGCGTAGCGGGGACAGGGGCCTCTGGAAACACCATATATTTT.

The rearrangement links TRBV9 to TRBJ2-3, with D possibly matching TRBD1 (6 bases). V gave up 2 bases and J gave up 5 bases, with 15 bases separating them. This CDR3 contains 15 residues. Germline V gene lookup returns CDR1 SGDLS and CDR2 YYNGEE. The CDR3 here is CASSVWTVQGDTQYF. CDR3 nucleotide sequence: TGTGCCAGCAGCGTTTGGACGGTACAGGGAGATACGCAGTATTTT.

The V and J genes are TRBV5-1 and TRBJ2-2; the match to TRBD1 covers 9 bases. Germline CDR1 reads SGHRS; CDR2 reads YFSETQ. The CDR3 is 16 residues long. The V gene end was trimmed by 4 bases and the J gene end by 5 bases; junction bases not matched to a gene: 9. CDR3 sequence: CASSMGQGIITGELFF. CDR3 nucleotides: TGCGCCAGCAGCATGGGACAGGGTATTATTACCGGGGAGCTGTTTTTT. The whole variable domain, filled in from reference TRBV5-1 and TRBJ2-2, reads KAGVTQTPRYLIKTRGQQVTLSCSPISGHRSVSWYQQTPGQGLQFLFEYFSETQRNKGNFPGRFSGRQFSNSRSEMNVSTLELGDSALYLCASSMGQGIITGELFFGEGSRLTVL.

The rearrangement joins TRBV7-3 to TRBJ2-5; weak D call: TRBD1 (6 bases). This CDR3 has 14 amino acids. Per germline, CDR1 SGHTA and CDR2 FQGTGA. Trimming cost V 5 bases and J 1 base, with 11 bases left between them. The CDR3 DNA is TGTGCCAGCAGCCACGGACAGTTCCAAGAGACCCAGTACTTC. This codes for CASSHGQFQETQYF.

The V call is TRBV9, the J call TRBJ2-5; 13 bases line up with TRBD2. This CDR3 spans 17 amino acids. The germline CDR1 and CDR2 sequences are SGDLS and YYNGEE. V was clipped by 3 bases and J by 0 bases; unmatched bases: 5. The CDR3 DNA follows: TGTGCCAGCAGCGGGGGGACTAGCGGGACGTACCAAGAGACCCAGTACTTC. It is translated as CASSGGTSGTYQETQYF.

In this sample, this clone turned up once. The rearrangement uses TRBV6-5 and TRBJ2-7; D uncertain. Germline CDR1 and CDR2: MNHEY and SVGAGI. V was cut by 0 bases and J by 3 bases, with 6 bases left in between. The CDR3 totals 13 residues. In DNA, the CDR3 is TGTGCCAGCAGTTACTCCTTAGGCTACGAGCAGTACTTC. Its protein product is CASSYSLGYEQYF.

The chain uses TRBV30 and TRBJ2-6; no firm D call. This CDR3 region has 13 residues. Germline V CDR1 and CDR2: GTSNPN, SVGIG (reference sequence). Trimming left V 2 bases short and J 4 bases short, with 6 bases between. CDR3 residues: CAWSPSGANVLTF. In DNA, the CDR3 is TGTGCCTGGAGTCCCTCGGGGGCCAACGTCCTGACTTTC.

The J gene is TRBJ2-7, the V gene TRBV4-2; 8 positions agree with TRBD1. Germline values: CDR1 LGHNA, CDR2 YNFKEQ. The CDR3 has 16 residues. V was clipped by 3 bases and J by 1 base; unmatched bases: 8. This CDR3 reads CASSQAAGGRSYEQYF. Here the CDR3 DNA reads TGTGCCAGCAGCCAGGCAGCAGGGGGCAGGTCCTACGAGCAGTACTTC.

The chain joins TRBV9 to TRBJ2-7, with 10 bases lining up with TRBD1. With 4 bases clipped from V and 5 bases from J, the junction kept 6 bases outside the gene matches. CDR3 size: 14 residues. CDR1 is SGDLS, CDR2 YYNGEE, per germline. In nucleotides, the CDR3 is TGTGCCAGCAGCCCCTCGGGACAGGGGAACGAGCAGTACTTC. The encoded protein is CASSPSGQGNEQYF.

The chain is built from TRBV27 and TRBJ2-5; the match to TRBD1 covers 11 bases. CDR1 is MNHEY, CDR2 SMNVEV, per germline (reference sequence). Germline trimming cut 6 bases from V and 4 bases from J; bases unmatched to any gene: 4. CDR3 length: 14 residues. The CDR3 sequence: CASRGQGVRETQYF. The CDR3 DNA reads as TGTGCCAGCAGGGGACAGGGGGTTCGAGAGACCCAGTACTTC.

The chain is built from TRBV6-1 and TRBJ2-1; 11 bases line up with TRBD2. Per germline, CDR1 MNHNS and CDR2 SASEGT. This CDR3 is 15 amino acids long. The V segment lost 6 bases and the J segment 8 bases; nucleotides outside the gene matches: 9. DNA of the CDR3: TGTGCCAGCAGCGCAACTAGCGGGAGATTCTATGAGCAGTTCTTC. Residues: CASSATSGRFYEQFF.

J is TRBJ1-2 and V is TRBV15, with 7 positions matching TRBD1. Trimming at V came to 5 bases and at J to 4 bases, leaving 16 bases not matched to a gene. This CDR3 region has 17 residues. The germline gives CDR1 LNHNV, CDR2 YYDKDF (reference sequence). The CDR3 here is CATSGWYTGTESYGYTF. The DNA of the CDR3 is TGTGCCACCAGCGGATGGTACACCGGGACAGAGTCCTATGGCTACACCTTC.

The chain has TRBV9 and TRBJ2-7; TRBD2 matches 7 bases. This CDR3 region has 17 residues. V was clipped by 0 bases and J by 2 bases; unmatched bases: 11. CDR1 is SGDLS, CDR2 YYNGEE, per germline. Written as DNA, the CDR3 is TGTGCCAGCAGCGTAGGGGCGGGAGATTACTCAGCCTACGAGCAGTACTTC. Translating gives CASSVGAGDYSAYEQYF.

The J gene is TRBJ1-2, the V gene TRBV7-2; D ambiguous. Germline loops: CDR1 SGHTA, CDR2 FQGNSA. The CDR3 totals 11 residues. V was cut by 3 bases and J by 4 bases, with 3 bases left in between. The CDR3 loop reads CASSFRYGYTF. DNA of the CDR3: TGTGCCAGCAGCTTCCGCTATGGCTACACCTTC.

The chain employs TRBV7-2 and TRBJ2-7, with D perhaps matching TRBD1 or TRBD2 (5 bases each). The CDR3 loop spans 14 amino acids. CDR1 and CDR2 (germline): SGHTA, FQGNSA. Between the trimmed V and J ends, which lost 5 bases and 1 base, there was a span of 12 bases. As DNA, the CDR3 is TGTGCCAGCAGCGTAGGGACGGAGTCCTACGAGCAGTACTTC. Protein sequence: CASSVGTESYEQYF.

This chain joins TRBV27 and TRBJ2-4; D unclear. Germline loops: CDR1 MNHEY, CDR2 SMNVEV (reference sequence). This CDR3 has 14 residues. V gave up 5 bases and J gave up 1 base, with 9 bases separating them. The CDR3 DNA follows: TGTGCCAGCAGTAATTCGGGCGCCAAAAACATTCAGTACTTC. Protein: CASSNSGAKNIQYF.

The V gene is TRBV5-4, the J gene TRBJ1-1; 7 bases map to TRBD1. This CDR3 contains 14 residues. V lost 0 bases, J lost 4 bases, and 3 bases stayed unmatched. Germline V gene data show CDR1 as SGHNT and CDR2 as YYREEE (reference sequence). CDR3 DNA sequence: TGTGCCAGCAGCTTGGCCAGGGGGGGCACTGAAGCTTTCTTT. Amino acid sequence: CASSLARGGTEAFF.

V is TRBV9 and J is TRBJ2-3, with TRBD2 matching over 10 bases. The V and J ends lost 5 bases and 0 bases, in that order; junction bases with no gene match: 6. CDR3 size: 16 residues. Germline V gene lookup returns CDR1 SGDLS and CDR2 YYNGEE. CDR3 in amino acids: CASSPWTSGSTDTQYF. As DNA, the CDR3 is TGTGCCAGCAGTCCGTGGACTAGCGGTAGCACAGATACGCAGTATTTT.

The chain is built from TRBV28 and TRBJ2-2, with a possible D match to TRBD1 (5 bases). Germline-derived CDR1 and CDR2 are MDHEN and SYDVKM. The V gene lost 3 bases and the J gene lost 8 bases, with 10 bases spanning the gap. This CDR3 has 13 amino acids. CDR3 protein: CASSLGLGGELFF. The DNA for the CDR3 is TGTGCCAGCAGTTTGGGGCTCGGAGGGGAGCTGTTTTTT.

This clone showed up just once. Within the sample, other DNA sequences also encode this same CDR3. The chain is built from TRBV6-5 and TRBJ2-7; weak D call: TRBD1 (5 bases). The CDR3 covers 12 residues. Deletions cut 6 bases from V and 3 bases from J, with 9 bases between. Germline loops: CDR1 MNHEY, CDR2 SVGAGI. CDR3 amino acids: CASSRDSYEQYF. CDR3 coding DNA: TGTGCCAGCAGCCGAGACAGCTACGAGCAGTACTTC.

CDR3 bases: TGTGCCAGCAGCCCGAGCTACGAGCAGTACTTC. Its protein product is CASSPSYEQYF. J is TRBJ2-7 and V is TRBV5-8; D is unclear. V lost 4 bases and J lost 3, with 5 bases in between. Germline V gene data show CDR1 as SGHTS and CDR2 as YDEGEE. The CDR3 covers 11 residues.

This chain links TRBV13 with TRBJ1-3, with TRBD1 identical over 9 bases. The CDR3 covers 16 residues. V lost 4 bases to trimming and J lost 2 bases; unmatched junction nucleotides: 6. Germline CDR1 is PRHDT and CDR2 is FYEKMQ (reference sequence). The CDR3 coding sequence is TGTGCCAGCAGCTCACACAGGGGGCTGGCTGGAAACACCATATATTTT. This encodes CASSSHRGLAGNTIYF.

The chain links TRBV2 to TRBJ1-1, with 9 bases that match TRBD1. The CDR3 runs to 15 residues. The junction had 5 bases not matched to a gene; V was cut back by 5 bases and J by 1 base. The germline CDR1 and CDR2 sequences are SNHLY and FYNNEI. CDR3 sequence (DNA): TGTGCCAGCAGTCCTGGGACAGGGCAGAACACTGAAGCTTTCTTT. Translation: CASSPGTGQNTEAFF.

CDR3 DNA sequence: TGTGCCAGCAGCGCATCCGGGACAGGGAACACTGAAGCTTTCTTT. This encodes CASSASGTGNTEAFF. The chain links TRBV9 to TRBJ1-1; the match to TRBD1 covers 8 bases. This CDR3 is 15 amino acids long. Per germline, CDR1 SGDLS and CDR2 YYNGEE. The V and J ends lost 3 bases and 1 base, in that order; junction bases with no gene match: 5.

This sequence joins TRBV19 and TRBJ1-1; weak D call: TRBD1 (5 bases). Trimming left V 4 bases short and J 8 bases short, with 20 bases between. This CDR3 is 15 amino acids long. In germline, CDR1 is LNHDA, CDR2 SQIVND (reference sequence). This CDR3 reads CASSTDMGPEVEAFF. CDR3 sequence (DNA): TGTGCCAGTAGTACCGATATGGGACCGGAGGTCGAAGCTTTCTTT.

This chain links TRBV9 with TRBJ1-1; D is uncertain. Germline CDR1 SGDLS, CDR2 YYNGEE. CDR3 length: 14 amino acids. V lost 0 bases and J 2 bases, leaving 8 bases between the germline ends. In DNA, the CDR3 is TGTGCCAGCAGCGTAGTTTCCGCCAACACTGAAGCTTTCTTT. It is translated as CASSVVSANTEAFF.

This chain links TRBV27 with TRBJ2-2; 13 bases agree with TRBD2. The CDR3 is 16 residues long. CDR1 and CDR2 from the germline V gene are MNHEY and SMNVEV (reference sequence). The V segment lost 2 bases and the J segment 8 bases; nucleotides outside the gene matches: 5. The CDR3 DNA reads TGTGCCAGCAGTTTAGCACTAGCGGGAGGGCCAGGGGAGCTGTTTTTT. Its translation is CASSLALAGGPGELFF.

J is TRBJ2-7 and V is TRBV5-1; TRBD1 or TRBD2 may be the D gene (6 bases each). Germline V CDR1 and CDR2: SGHRS, YFSETQ. Trimming removed 1 base at V and 2 bases at J, with 16 bases between. The CDR3 is 16 amino acids. CDR3 amino acids: CASSLSGGSGAYEQYF. CDR3 DNA sequence: TGCGCCAGCAGCTTGTCCGGGGGTTCAGGGGCCTACGAGCAGTACTTC.